The rows below give T cell receptor beta chains drawn from one sample of a study of cytomegalovirus exposure and HLA in healthy donors. Here immunoSEQ multiplex PCR was the method, and the copy in TCRdb shows in-frame clones only, minus some. The table records around 180,000 clones, around 85% of them present only once. The sequencing sample was made of PBMCs. These receptors came from a boy younger than 10 in good health and CMV-seronegative. The CDR3 runs from the conserved cysteine through the conserved F or W. The order of the fields is V gene, D gene, J gene, CDR3 DNA, CDR3 protein. A D gene is named only where the DNA matches it firmly.

V: TRBV6-1; D: TRBD1; J: TRBJ1-5; DNA: TGTGCCAGCCGCCGACAGGGAAGCAATCAGCCCCAGCATTTT; CDR3: CASRRQGSNQPQHF
V: TRBV7-9; D: TRBD1; J: TRBJ1-1; DNA: TGTGCCAGCAGCTTACCGACAGGGTCGAACACTGAAGCTTTCTTT; CDR3: CASSLPTGSNTEAFF
V: TRBV28; D: .; J: TRBJ2-3; DNA: TGTGCCAGCAGCCCTCTTCTATCCAGCGAGAACCACCATACGCAGTATTTT; CDR3: CASSPLLSSENHHTQYF
V: TRBV5-1; D: .; J: TRBJ1-1; DNA: TGCGCCAGCAGCTTGACAAGTAATATGAACACTGAAGCTTTCTTT; CDR3: CASSLTSNMNTEAFF
V: TRBV11-2; D: TRBD2; J: TRBJ2-6; DNA: TGTGCCAGCAGCTTGGGAGGGGTAGGGGCCAACGTCCTGACTTTC; CDR3: CASSLGGVGANVLTF
V: TRBV11-3; D: TRBD1; J: TRBJ2-7; DNA: TGTGCCAGCAGCCCGGGACAGTCCTCCTACGAGCAGTACTTC; CDR3: CASSPGQSSYEQYF
V: TRBV10-1; D: TRBD2; J: TRBJ2-1; DNA: TGCGCCAGCAGGGATAGCGGGAGGGGACGCAATGAGCAGTTCTTC; CDR3: CASRDSGRGRNEQFF
V: TRBV28; D: TRBD1; J: TRBJ1-2; DNA: TGTGCCACCTGGGTTTGGACAGGCGGCTATGGCTACACCTTC; CDR3: CATWVWTGGYGYTF
V: TRBV7-2; D: TRBD2; J: TRBJ2-3; DNA: TGTGCCAGCAGCTTAGCGGGGTATGGTAGCGGGAGAACGGATACGCAGTATTTT; CDR3: CASSLAGYGSGRTDTQYF
V: TRBV19; D: .; J: TRBJ2-3; DNA: TGTGCCAGTAGTATATCGCCCCGCAGGGTCCGGGATACGCAGTATTTT; CDR3: CASSISPRRVRDTQYF
V: TRBV6-1; D: .; J: TRBJ1-2; DNA: TGTGCCAGCAGTGTCGCAGGGTTAGGAGGCTACACCTTC; CDR3: CASSVAGLGGYTF
V: TRBV7-6; D: TRBD2; J: TRBJ2-1; DNA: TGTGCCAGCAGCGGGAGTAAGGCGGCGGGAGCAGGGAATGAGCAGTTCTTC; CDR3: CASSGSKAAGAGNEQFF
V: TRBV6-1; D: TRBD1; J: TRBJ2-3; DNA: TGTGCCAGCAGTGCTCTTCGACAGGGAGATACGCAGTATTTT; CDR3: CASSALRQGDTQYF
V: TRBV5-1; D: TRBD1; J: TRBJ2-7; DNA: TGCGCCAGCAGCTTGGCTCTTAGGACAGGGACGCTCTCCTACGAGCAGTACTTC; CDR3: CASSLALRTGTLSYEQYF
V: TRBV2; D: TRBD1; J: TRBJ1-2; DNA: TGTGCCAGCAGTGGAGACAGGGTGGTGGGTGGCTACACCTTC; CDR3: CASSGDRVVGGYTF
V: TRBV6-1; D: .; J: TRBJ1-1; DNA: TGTGCCAGCAGTGGAGACACTGAAGCTTTCTTT; CDR3: CASSGDTEAFF
V: TRBV28; D: TRBD1; J: TRBJ2-7; DNA: TGTGCCAGCAGCCCAACCCAATCAGACAGGGGCCGGGAGCAGTACTTC; CDR3: CASSPTQSDRGREQYF
V: TRBV5-1; D: TRBD2; J: TRBJ2-1; DNA: TGCGCCAGCAGCTTGGCTAGCGGGTTGTACAATGAGCAGTTCTTC; CDR3: CASSLASGLYNEQFF
V: TRBV5-4; D: .; J: TRBJ2-3; DNA: TGTGCCAGCAGCCCCCCGGGATGGTTTCGCACAGATACGCAGTATTTT; CDR3: CASSPPGWFRTDTQYF
V: TRBV29-1; D: TRBD2; J: TRBJ2-7; DNA: TGCAGCACTTTAGCGGGGAACTACGAGCAGTACTTC; CDR3: CSTLAGNYEQYF
V: TRBV11-2; D: .; J: TRBJ2-7; DNA: TGTGCCAGCAGCCCTCCAGGGTACGAGCAGTACTTC; CDR3: CASSPPGYEQYF
V: TRBV30; D: TRBD1; J: TRBJ1-1; DNA: TGTGCCTCTTGGGGACAGCCCACTGAAGCTTTCTTT; CDR3: CASWGQPTEAFF
V: TRBV7-8; D: .; J: TRBJ1-1; DNA: TGTGCCAGCAGCCCGTGGACAGAGAACACTGAAGCTTTCTTT; CDR3: CASSPWTENTEAFF
V: TRBV10-3; D: TRBD1; J: TRBJ1-4; DNA: TGTGCCATCAGTGATATTGGACAGGGGACTCCAAATGAAAAACTGTTTTTT; CDR3: CAISDIGQGTPNEKLFF
V: TRBV18; D: .; J: TRBJ2-1; DNA: TGTGCCAGCTCACCAAGTGTAGTCCCTTCCTCCTACAATGAGCAGTTCTTC; CDR3: CASSPSVVPSSYNEQFF
V: TRBV6-5; D: TRBD2; J: TRBJ2-1; DNA: TGTGCCAGCGCCCTGGGACTAGCGGGAAATGAGCAGTTCTTC; CDR3: CASALGLAGNEQFF
V: TRBV11-2; D: TRBD2; J: TRBJ2-1; DNA: TGTGCCAGCAGCTTAGATAGGGGACTACACAATGAGCAGTTCTTC; CDR3: CASSLDRGLHNEQFF
V: TRBV28; D: .; J: TRBJ1-4; DNA: TGTGCCAGCAGTGGGCCAGCAACTAATGAAAAACTGTTTTTT; CDR3: CASSGPATNEKLFF
V: TRBV19; D: .; J: TRBJ2-6; DNA: TGTGCCAGTAGCCCTCGGCGGGCCGGTGGGGCCAACGTCCTGACTTTC; CDR3: CASSPRRAGGANVLTF
V: TRBV27; D: .; J: TRBJ2-7; DNA: TGTGCCAGCAGTTTAGCACAGGGTAGGCCCTACGAGCAGTACTTC; CDR3: CASSLAQGRPYEQYF